Each of the 30 T cell receptor beta chains below was sequenced from the same sample in a study of Graves' ophthalmopathy and Graves' hyperthyroidism. Researchers took RNA transcripts and amplified TCR beta CDR3 regions from them. Scientists carried out first-round RT-PCR using HTBI primers and then a second-round multiplex PCR. TCRdb re-derived calls from the multiplex PCR reads in MiXCR, one entry per CDR3 protein. The profile shows 200,000 to 300,000 distinct CDR3 sequences, roughly 50% of them singletons. The sample taken for sequencing was peripheral blood. These receptors came from an adult man with Graves' ophthalmopathy.

V is TRBV9 and J is TRBJ2-5; 10 bases line up with TRBD1. The DNA end is a closer match to TRBJ2-7, so the J assignment may be wrong. Germline lookup yields CDR1 SGDLS and CDR2 YYNGEE. This CDR3 spans 14 amino acids. CDR3 bases: TGTGCCAGCACCCCGACCGGGACAGGGGACGAGCAGTACTTC. It encodes CASTPTGTGDEQYF.

The chain employs TRBV12-5 and TRBJ1-5; no definite D call. There are 15 residues in the CDR3. Per germline, CDR1 LGHNT and CDR2 FRNRAP. Deletions cut 7 bases from V and 2 bases from J, with 15 bases between. This CDR3 is CASATRRAGNQPQHF. The CDR3 DNA reads TGTGCTAGTGCTACGCGGAGGGCGGGCAATCAGCCCCAGCATTTT.

This clonotype appeared a few times. The rearrangement uses TRBV2 and TRBJ2-7; D unclear. Trimming left V 6 bases short and J 2 bases short, with 11 bases between. Germline V gene lookup returns CDR1 SNHLY and CDR2 FYNNEI. The CDR3 extends over 13 amino acids. This chain's CDR3 is CASRLTYAYEQYF. The DNA of the CDR3 is TGTGCCAGCAGGTTGACGTACGCCTACGAGCAGTACTTC.

This chain uses TRBV7-9 with TRBJ1-5; tentative D call: TRBD1 (5 bases). The length of the CDR3 is 13 residues. V was cut by 7 bases and J by 7 bases, with 14 bases left in between. Germline V gene lookup returns CDR1 SEHNR and CDR2 FQNEAQ (reference sequence). CDR3 nucleotide sequence: TGTGCCAGCAACTTGTCGTGGGGGCAGCCCCAGCATTTT. Translation: CASNLSWGQPQHF.

As to this clonotype: Compared with germline, one end of the junction differs, possibly owing to a read error. The V call is TRBV10-3, the J call TRBJ2-6, with D tentatively TRBD1 or TRBD2 (5 bases each). Germline V gene lookup returns CDR1 ENHRY and CDR2 SYGVKD. The CDR3 has 15 residues. The CDR3: CASSYSGTRANVLTF. For the CDR3, the DNA is TGTGCCAGCAGTTATTCCGGGACCAGGGCCAACGTCCTGACTTTC.

This clonotype occurred a few times. The J gene is TRBJ1-1, the V gene TRBV29-1; no firm D call. The CDR3 covers 13 residues. CDR1 SQVTM and CDR2 ANQGSEA come from the germline V gene. The V end was cut by 2 bases, the J end by 0 bases, with 7 bases between. In nucleotides, the CDR3 is TGCAGCGTTGAAATCCTCTTGAACACTGAAGCTTTCTTT. This translates into CSVEILLNTEAFF.

The gene calls are TRBV5-8 and TRBJ2-6; 13 bases are a match to TRBD2. Germline CDR1 is SGHTS and CDR2 is YDEGEE. The CDR3 runs 18 residues. V dropped 3 bases and J dropped 0; count of bases not matched to a gene: 3. The CDR3 loop reads CASSWTSGGISGANVLTF. For the CDR3, the DNA is TGTGCCAGCAGCTGGACTAGCGGGGGTATCTCTGGGGCCAACGTCCTGACTTTC.

V gene TRBV20-1 combines with J gene TRBJ1-3; a weak D match, TRBD1 (5 bases). V lost 2 bases and J lost 0, with 11 bases in between. Germline CDR1 is DFQATT and CDR2 is SNEGSKA (reference sequence). The CDR3 loop spans 15 amino acids. The CDR3 is CSARPKRGSGNTIYF. CDR3 bases: TGCAGTGCTAGACCCAAGAGGGGCTCTGGAAACACCATATATTTT.

The J gene is TRBJ2-6, the V gene TRBV19; 8 bases fit TRBD1. The length of the CDR3 is 16 residues. The V and J ends lost 10 bases and 0 bases, in that order; junction bases with no gene match: 8. Looked up from germline, CDR1 is LNHDA and CDR2 is SQIVND (reference sequence). This chain's CDR3 is CATRGQDHSGANVLTF. CDR3 coding DNA: TGTGCCACCAGGGGGCAGGACCACTCTGGGGCCAACGTCCTGACTTTC.

This chain joins TRBV2 and TRBJ2-2; D remains ambiguous. The CDR3 runs 13 residues. Germline V CDR1 and CDR2: SNHLY, FYNNEI. V lost 5 bases to trimming and J lost 13 bases, with 17 bases between them. The CDR3 is CASSSGQEKRLFF. The CDR3 coding sequence is TGTGCCAGCAGTTCCGGCCAGGAGAAAAGGCTGTTTTTT.

The chain carries TRBV20-1 and TRBJ1-6; possibly TRBD1 for D (5 bases). Trimming pared 3 bases from V and 7 bases from J, leaving 16 bases between. Germline lookup yields CDR1 DFQATT and CDR2 SNEGSKA (reference sequence). The CDR3 sequence is 15 residues long. This chain's CDR3 is CSARRPGTENSPLHF. DNA for the CDR3: TGCAGTGCTAGGAGACCCGGGACGGAGAATTCACCCCTCCACTTT.

There are a few counts of this clonotype. The chain uses TRBV5-1 and TRBJ2-5; D not certain. The CDR3 is 13 residues long. Germline V gene data show CDR1 as SGHRS and CDR2 as YFSETQ. Trimming left V 1 base short and J 1 base short, with 5 bases between. The CDR3 coding sequence is TGCGCCAGCAGCTTGTTCTCCCAAGAGACCCAGTACTTC. This gives the protein CASSLFSQETQYF.

The chain joins TRBV6-5 to TRBJ1-2, with D possibly matching TRBD1 (6 bases). Trimming pared 2 bases from V and 8 bases from J, leaving 15 bases between. Per germline, CDR1 MNHEY and CDR2 SVGAGI. CDR3 length equals 14 residues. The CDR3 loop reads CASSYNDRSRGYTF. The CDR3 DNA is TGTGCCAGCAGTTACAACGACAGGTCGAGGGGCTACACCTTC.

The chain joins TRBV2 to TRBJ2-5; 11 nucleotides line up with TRBD1. The CDR3 totals 14 residues. Germline values: CDR1 SNHLY, CDR2 FYNNEI. The V gene end was trimmed by 4 bases and the J gene end by 4 bases; junction bases not matched to a gene: 2. The CDR3 spells CASSGTGGRETQYF. The CDR3 DNA sequence: TGTGCCAGCAGTGGGACAGGGGGCAGAGAGACCCAGTACTTC.

The chain has TRBV11-2 and TRBJ2-7; possibly TRBD1 or TRBD2 for D (5 bases each). The ends were cut back, 3 bases at V and 2 bases at J, with 14 bases in the middle. The CDR3 has 15 amino acids. Germline CDR1 SGHAT, CDR2 FQNNGV. The CDR3 loop is CASSLIEGSTYEQYF. CDR3 DNA sequence: TGTGCCAGCAGCTTGATTGAGGGGAGTACCTACGAGCAGTACTTC. The whole variable domain, filled in from reference TRBV11-2 and TRBJ2-7, reads EAGVAQSPRYKIIEKRQSVAFWCNPISGHATLYWYQQILGQGPKLLIQFQNNGVVDDSQLPKDRFSAERLKGVDSTLKIQPAKLEDSAVYLCASSLIEGSTYEQYFGPGTRLTVT.

This chain links TRBV7-6 with TRBJ2-7; TRBD1 matches 7 bases. V was pared by 5 bases and J by 6 bases, with 19 bases of the junction left unmatched. CDR3 size: 17 residues. The germline V gene encodes CDR1 SGHVS and CDR2 FNYEAQ. The CDR3 here is CASSPAQIVGAGGEQYF. CDR3 bases: TGTGCCAGCAGCCCGGCACAAATCGTCGGGGCAGGGGGCGAGCAGTACTTC.

This sequence joins TRBV12-3 or TRBV12-4 and TRBJ1-5, with 10 bases fitting TRBD1. J gave up 4 bases and V 6 bases, and 3 bases lay outside the gene matches. The CDR3 runs 14 residues. The CDR3 protein is CASRGTGENQPQHF. CDR3 bases: TGTGCCAGCAGGGGGACAGGGGAAAATCAGCCCCAGCATTTT.

The chain employs TRBV19 and TRBJ2-5, with 9 bases identical to TRBD1. CDR1 is LNHDA, CDR2 SQIVND, per germline (reference sequence). The CDR3 length is 16 residues. The V gene end was trimmed by 3 bases and the J gene end by 4 bases; junction bases not matched to a gene: 9. For the CDR3, the DNA is TGTGCCAGTAGTATCGAACAGGGGGCGCCCGGAGAGACCCAGTACTTC. The encoded protein is CASSIEQGAPGETQYF.

This clonotype appeared a few times. The chain joins TRBV2 to TRBJ2-7, with D perhaps matching TRBD1 (6 bases). The V gene's germline CDR1 is SNHLY and CDR2 FYNNEI. The CDR3 is 14 amino acids. The V gene lost 5 bases and the J gene lost 3 bases, with 14 bases spanning the gap. The CDR3 loop reads CASSSPEGDYEQYF. The CDR3 DNA reads as TGTGCCAGCAGTTCCCCAGAGGGGGACTACGAGCAGTACTTC.

Many counts were recorded for this clonotype. This sequence joins TRBV7-8 and TRBJ1-1, with 9 positions matching TRBD1. The CDR3 is 15 residues long. V trimming: 5 bases; J trimming: 4 bases; junction bases outside the gene matches: 8. CDR1 is SGHVS, CDR2 FQNEAQ, per germline. The CDR3: CASSPQGQGGTEAFF. The DNA of the CDR3 is TGTGCCAGCAGCCCACAGGGACAGGGAGGCACTGAAGCTTTCTTT.

The rearrangement links TRBV12-3 or TRBV12-4 to TRBJ1-5; no clear D gene. This CDR3 region has 14 residues. V lost 6 bases to trimming and J lost 4 bases, with 13 bases between them. The CDR3 sequence is CASSRLLANQPQHF. In nucleotides, the CDR3 is TGTGCCAGCAGCCGCCTCTTGGCAAATCAGCCCCAGCATTTT.

V gene TRBV10-3 combines with J gene TRBJ2-7, with a possible D match to TRBD2 (7 bases). The CDR3 is 13 amino acids. V gave up 2 bases and J gave up 5 bases, with 10 bases separating them. CDR1 ENHRY and CDR2 SYGVKD come from the germline V gene. This CDR3 is CAISERGADEQYF. The CDR3, as DNA: TGTGCCATCAGTGAGCGGGGGGCTGACGAGCAGTACTTC.

The chain links TRBV20-1 to TRBJ2-7; 8 bases match TRBD1. The CDR3 sequence is 17 residues long. CDR1 and CDR2 from the germline V gene are DFQATT and SNEGSKA (reference sequence). The V segment lost 3 bases and the J segment 0 bases; nucleotides outside the gene matches: 13. The CDR3 reads CSASVRGRQGFSYEQYF. Written as DNA, the CDR3 is TGCAGTGCTAGCGTAAGGGGGAGACAGGGGTTCTCCTACGAGCAGTACTTC.

The genes are TRBV29-1 and TRBJ1-1; D perhaps matches TRBD1 (5 bases). CDR1 is SQVTM and CDR2 is ANQGSEA in the germline V gene. Trimming removed 4 bases from V and 0 bases from J, with 24 bases in between. The CDR3 covers 18 residues. The CDR3 DNA follows: TGCAGCGTTGGCCCCGGCGACGGGGAGGGGAGGGTGAACACTGAAGCTTTCTTT. It specifies CSVGPGDGEGRVNTEAFF. Filled out from reference TRBV29-1 and TRBJ1-1, the complete variable domain reads SAVISQKPSRDICQRGTSLTIQCQVDSQVTMMFWYRQQPGQSLTLIATANQGSEATYESGFVIDKFPISRPNLTFSTLTVSNMSPEDSSIYLCSVGPGDGEGRVNTEAFFGQGTRLTVV.

The rearrangement links TRBV15 to TRBJ2-5; D remains ambiguous. The length of the CDR3 is 13 residues. Looked up from germline, CDR1 is LNHNV and CDR2 is YYDKDF (reference sequence). V lost 5 bases and J 5 bases, leaving 12 bases between the germline ends. DNA of the CDR3: TGTGCCACCAGCGCGAGTGGGCTGGAGACCCAGTACTTC. This sequence encodes CATSASGLETQYF.

In its sample, this clonotype was seen many times. V gene TRBV7-8 combines with J gene TRBJ2-5; D may be TRBD1 or TRBD2 (5 bases each). Deletions cut 4 bases from V and 3 bases from J, with 12 bases between. Germline CDR1 and CDR2: SGHVS and FQNEAQ. The CDR3 runs 14 residues. The CDR3 here is CASSSGTKKETQYF. The CDR3 DNA reads as TGTGCCAGCAGCTCGGGGACCAAGAAAGAGACCCAGTACTTC.

The V call is TRBV20-1, the J call TRBJ1-1; D unclear. CDR3 length: 19 amino acids. Per germline, CDR1 DFQATT and CDR2 SNEGSKA (reference sequence). Trimming removed 0 bases from V and 3 bases from J, with 26 bases in between. The CDR3 DNA is TGCAGTGCTAGAGACTTAGAGAACGTCAGGATGGTTAGGGACACTGAAGCTTTCTTT. Residues: CSARDLENVRMVRDTEAFF.

The chain is built from TRBV2 and TRBJ2-2, with a possible D match to TRBD2 (5 bases). The CDR3 spans 16 residues. The germline V gene encodes CDR1 SNHLY and CDR2 FYNNEI. Trimming stripped 4 bases from V and 2 bases from J, with 14 bases between. CDR3 region: CASSVRRAGNTGELFF. The CDR3 region has the DNA TGTGCCAGCAGTGTAAGGCGGGCAGGAAACACCGGGGAGCTGTTTTTT.

The chain recombines TRBV7-9 with TRBJ1-4; no firm D call. Germline CDR1 is SEHNR and CDR2 is FQNEAQ (reference sequence). The CDR3 has 14 amino acids. Trimming stripped 1 base from V and 7 bases from J, with 10 bases between. Here the CDR3 DNA reads TGTGCCAGCAGCTTAGAACGATCGGGTGAAAAACTGTTTTTT. This codes for CASSLERSGEKLFF.

The CDR3 loop is CASSIAGETQYF. The CDR3 coding sequence is TGTGCCAGTAGTATTGCAGGAGAGACCCAGTACTTC. This rearrangement joins TRBV19 to TRBJ2-5; D is undetermined. Between the trimmed V and J ends, which lost 3 bases and 4 bases, there was a span of 6 bases. Germline V gene lookup returns CDR1 LNHDA and CDR2 SQIVND (reference sequence). CDR3 length: 12 amino acids.